A selection of T cell receptor beta chains follows, all from one sample in a study of T cell responses to AZD1222 COVID-19 vaccine. Profiled with immunoSEQ multiplex PCR; TCRdb holds only in-frame clones, not every one. The data contain about 170,000 clones, approximately 88% of them singletons. The specimen comprised peripheral blood, sampled on day 0 of AZD1222 vaccination. These receptors were obtained from an adult in good health. The conserved cysteine and the conserved F or W are not part of the CDR3 here. Each record gives: V gene, J gene, CDR3 protein.

TRBV10-3	TRBJ1-5	AISPGTGINQPQH
TRBV28	TRBJ2-6	ASSRHGTGFFSGANVLT
TRBV6-2/TRBV6-3	TRBJ1-2	ASSQGLIGYT
TRBV27	TRBJ2-2	ASSRNTGELF
TRBV10-3	TRBJ1-5	AISDFSNQPQH
TRBV28	TRBJ2-7	ASSNPTGIYEQY
TRBV5-4	TRBJ1-2	ASSSRDPGLLGYT
TRBV30	TRBJ1-2	AWTLQGIYGYT
TRBV4-1	TRBJ2-2	ASSSLGLAANTGELF
TRBV29-1	TRBJ2-3	SVRGRQKSTDTQY
TRBV5-1	TRBJ1-6	ASSLAGREYSPLH
TRBV6-4	TRBJ2-3	ASSEVAGGTDTQY
TRBV6-2/TRBV6-3	TRBJ2-7	ASRYSSGGPYEQY
TRBV27	TRBJ2-1	ASSLGRVRDNEQF
TRBV20-1	TRBJ1-4	SASPGLSLGEKLF
TRBV6-5	TRBJ1-5	ASRPGFYSNQPQH
TRBV29-1	TRBJ2-2	SVAAGTSNTGELF
TRBV5-8	TRBJ2-6	ASSAGQGYNSGANVLT
TRBV19	TRBJ2-2	ASSIAPQGLGHTGELF
TRBV24-1	TRBJ1-5	ATSDITGGKGYQPQH
TRBV12-3/TRBV12-4	TRBJ1-6	ASRGGSPLH
TRBV5-4	TRBJ1-3	ASSGSLGAHTIY
TRBV5-1	TRBJ1-2	ASSDATQGRYGYT
TRBV12-3/TRBV12-4	TRBJ1-1	ASSLDSEAF
TRBV7-9	TRBJ1-5	ASSLLGDGQPQH
TRBV28	TRBJ1-4	ASRGGVEKLF
TRBV6-2/TRBV6-3	TRBJ2-2	ASSLAGGSTGELF
TRBV7-8	TRBJ2-2	ASSLMRTGELF
TRBV30	TRBJ1-1	AWNAEPTNTEAF
TRBV28	TRBJ1-5	ASKGNQPQH
TRBV25-1	TRBJ2-5	ASSEMTSGYQETQY
TRBV7-2	TRBJ2-1	ASSFKGLWDEQF
TRBV28	TRBJ1-2	ASSLMGSDYGYT
TRBV28	TRBJ1-1	ASRGPGVDTEAF
TRBV28	TRBJ2-5	ASSFGGGETQY